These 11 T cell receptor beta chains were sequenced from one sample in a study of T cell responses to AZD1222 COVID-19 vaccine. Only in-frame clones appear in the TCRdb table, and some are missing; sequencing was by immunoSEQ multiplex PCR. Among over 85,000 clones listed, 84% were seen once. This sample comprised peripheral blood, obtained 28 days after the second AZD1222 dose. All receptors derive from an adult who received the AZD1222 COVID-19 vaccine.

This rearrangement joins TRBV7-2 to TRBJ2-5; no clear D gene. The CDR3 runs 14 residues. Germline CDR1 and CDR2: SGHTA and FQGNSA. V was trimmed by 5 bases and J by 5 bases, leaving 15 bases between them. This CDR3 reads CASSRSSQRETQYF. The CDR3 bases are TGTGCCAGCAGCCGTAGTAGTCAAAGGGAGACCCAGTACTTC.

The CDR3: CASSAGIYEQYF. CDR3 coding DNA: TGTGCCAGCAGTGCTGGGATCTACGAGCAGTACTTC. V usage is TRBV28 and J usage is TRBJ2-7; no definite D call. This CDR3 region has 12 residues. CDR1 is MDHEN and CDR2 is SYDVKM in the germline V gene. V lost 5 bases to trimming and J lost 3 bases, with 8 bases between them.

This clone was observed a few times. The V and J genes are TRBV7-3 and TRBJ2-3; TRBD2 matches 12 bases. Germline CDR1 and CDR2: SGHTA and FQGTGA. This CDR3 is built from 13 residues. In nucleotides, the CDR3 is TGTAGACTAGCGGGAGCGCGCGGAGATACGCAGTATTTT. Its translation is CRLAGARGDTQYF.

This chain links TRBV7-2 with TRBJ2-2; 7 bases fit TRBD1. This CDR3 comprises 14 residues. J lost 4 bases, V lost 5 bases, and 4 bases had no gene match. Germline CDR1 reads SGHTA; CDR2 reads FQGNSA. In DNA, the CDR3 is TGTGCCAGCAGCCCGGACAGGTTCACCGGGGAGCTGTTTTTT. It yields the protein CASSPDRFTGELFF.

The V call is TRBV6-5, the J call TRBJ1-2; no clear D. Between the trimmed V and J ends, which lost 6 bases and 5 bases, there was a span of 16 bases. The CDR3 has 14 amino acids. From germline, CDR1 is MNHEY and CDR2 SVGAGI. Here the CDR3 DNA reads TGTGCCAGCAGCCAACGGACGGCAGGATATGGCTACACCTTC. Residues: CASSQRTAGYGYTF.

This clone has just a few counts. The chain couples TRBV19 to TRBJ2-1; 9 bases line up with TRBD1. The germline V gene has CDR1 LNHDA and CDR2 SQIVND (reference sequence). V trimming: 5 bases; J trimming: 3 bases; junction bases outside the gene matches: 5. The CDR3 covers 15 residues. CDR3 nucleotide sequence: TGTGCCAGTAGTTCGGGACAGGGAGACTACAATGAGCAGTTCTTC. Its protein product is CASSSGQGDYNEQFF.

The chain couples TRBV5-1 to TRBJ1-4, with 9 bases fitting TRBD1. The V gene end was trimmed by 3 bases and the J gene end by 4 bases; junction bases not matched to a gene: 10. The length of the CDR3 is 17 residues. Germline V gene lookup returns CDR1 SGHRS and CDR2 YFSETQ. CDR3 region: CASSSAPNRGRNEKLFF. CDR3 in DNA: TGCGCCAGCAGCTCGGCACCAAACAGGGGGCGTAATGAAAAACTGTTTTTT.

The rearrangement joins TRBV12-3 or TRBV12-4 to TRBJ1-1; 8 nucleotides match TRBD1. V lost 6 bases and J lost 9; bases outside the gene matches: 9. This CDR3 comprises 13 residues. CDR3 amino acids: CASSTLQGAKAFF. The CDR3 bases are TGTGCCAGCAGCACCCTTCAGGGGGCAAAAGCTTTCTTT.

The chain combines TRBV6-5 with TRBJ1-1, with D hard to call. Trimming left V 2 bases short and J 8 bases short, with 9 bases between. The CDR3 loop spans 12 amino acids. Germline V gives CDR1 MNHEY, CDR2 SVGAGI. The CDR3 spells CASSYGSWEAFF. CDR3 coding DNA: TGTGCCAGCAGTTACGGATCTTGGGAAGCTTTCTTT.

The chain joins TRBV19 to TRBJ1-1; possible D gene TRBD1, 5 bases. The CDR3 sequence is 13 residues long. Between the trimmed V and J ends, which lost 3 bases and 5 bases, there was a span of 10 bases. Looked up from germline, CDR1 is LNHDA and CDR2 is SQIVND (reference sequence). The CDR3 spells CASSITGETEAFF. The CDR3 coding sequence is TGTGCCAGTAGTATTACAGGTGAGACTGAAGCTTTCTTT.

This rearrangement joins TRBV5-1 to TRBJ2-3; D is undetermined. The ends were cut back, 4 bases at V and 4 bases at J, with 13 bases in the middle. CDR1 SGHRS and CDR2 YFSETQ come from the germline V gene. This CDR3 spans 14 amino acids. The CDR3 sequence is CASSGLLLADTQYF. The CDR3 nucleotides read TGCGCCAGCAGCGGATTATTGCTTGCAGATACGCAGTATTTT. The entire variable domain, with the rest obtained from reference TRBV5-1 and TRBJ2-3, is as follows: KAGVTQTPRYLIKTRGQQVTLSCSPISGHRSVSWYQQTPGQGLQFLFEYFSETQRNKGNFPGRFSGRQFSNSRSEMNVSTLELGDSALYLCASSGLLLADTQYFGPGTRLTVL.